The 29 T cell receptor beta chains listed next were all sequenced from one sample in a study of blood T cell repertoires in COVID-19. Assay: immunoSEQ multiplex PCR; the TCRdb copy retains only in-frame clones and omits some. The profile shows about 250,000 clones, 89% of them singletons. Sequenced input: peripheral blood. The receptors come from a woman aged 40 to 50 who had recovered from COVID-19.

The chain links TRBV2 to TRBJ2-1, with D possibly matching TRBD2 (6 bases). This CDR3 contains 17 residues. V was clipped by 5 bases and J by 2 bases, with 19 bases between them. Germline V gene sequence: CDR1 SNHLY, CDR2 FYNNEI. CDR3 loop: CASSRTFSGVTYNEQFF. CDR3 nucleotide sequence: TGTGCCAGCAGTAGGACCTTTTCGGGGGTAACCTACAATGAGCAGTTCTTC.

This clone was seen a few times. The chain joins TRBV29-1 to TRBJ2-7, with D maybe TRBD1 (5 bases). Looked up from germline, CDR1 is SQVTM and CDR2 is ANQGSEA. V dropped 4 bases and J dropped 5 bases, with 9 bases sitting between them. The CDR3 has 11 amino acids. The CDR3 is CSVVRGNEQYV. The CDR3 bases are TGCAGCGTTGTAAGGGGAAACGAGCAGTACGTC.

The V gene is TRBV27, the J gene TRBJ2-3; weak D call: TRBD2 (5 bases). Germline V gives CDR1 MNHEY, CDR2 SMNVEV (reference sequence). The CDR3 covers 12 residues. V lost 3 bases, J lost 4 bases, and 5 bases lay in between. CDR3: CASSFGADTQYF. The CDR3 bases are TGTGCCAGCAGTTTCGGGGCAGATACGCAGTATTTT.

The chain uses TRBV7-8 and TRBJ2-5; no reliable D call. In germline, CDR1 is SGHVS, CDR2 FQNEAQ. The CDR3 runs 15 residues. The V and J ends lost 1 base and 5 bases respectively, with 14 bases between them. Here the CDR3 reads CASSLVYGARETQYF. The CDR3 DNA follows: TGTGCCAGCAGCTTAGTGTACGGAGCTCGGGAGACCCAGTACTTC.

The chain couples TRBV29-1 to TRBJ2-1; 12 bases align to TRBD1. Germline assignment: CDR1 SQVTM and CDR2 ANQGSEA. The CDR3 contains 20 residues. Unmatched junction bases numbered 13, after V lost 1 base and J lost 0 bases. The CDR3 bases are TGCAGCGTTGAAGGCGGATCGGGACAGGGGGCCCCCTCCTCCTACAATGAGCAGTTCTTC. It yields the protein CSVEGGSGQGAPSSYNEQFF.

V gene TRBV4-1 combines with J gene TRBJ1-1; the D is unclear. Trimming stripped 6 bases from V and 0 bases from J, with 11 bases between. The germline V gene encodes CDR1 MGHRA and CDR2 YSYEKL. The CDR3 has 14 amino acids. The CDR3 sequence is CASRPLTMNTEAFF. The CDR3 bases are TGCGCCAGCAGACCATTAACAATGAACACTGAAGCTTTCTTT.

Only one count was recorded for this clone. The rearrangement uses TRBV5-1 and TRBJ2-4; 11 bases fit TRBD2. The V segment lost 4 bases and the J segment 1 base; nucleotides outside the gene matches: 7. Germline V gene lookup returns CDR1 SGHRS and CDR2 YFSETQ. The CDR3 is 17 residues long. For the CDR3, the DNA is TGCGCCAGCAGCCGGGACCTAGCGGGGGGCGCCAAAAACATTCAGTACTTC. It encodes CASSRDLAGGAKNIQYF.

The CDR3 here is CASSFGQANSPLHF. The DNA of the CDR3 is TGTGCCAGCAGCTTTGGACAGGCTAATTCACCCCTCCACTTT. The chain recombines TRBV7-3 with TRBJ1-6; 7 bases match TRBD1. Germline loops: CDR1 SGHTA, CDR2 FQGTGA. V was pared by 3 bases and J by 6 bases, with 2 bases of the junction left unmatched. CDR3 size: 14 residues.

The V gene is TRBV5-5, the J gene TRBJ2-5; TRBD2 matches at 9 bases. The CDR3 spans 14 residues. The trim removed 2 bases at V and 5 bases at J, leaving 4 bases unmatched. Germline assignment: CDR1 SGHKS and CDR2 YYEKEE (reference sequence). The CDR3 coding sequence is TGTGCCAGCAGCTTTAGCGGGAGAGGGGAGACCCAGTACTTC. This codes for CASSFSGRGETQYF.

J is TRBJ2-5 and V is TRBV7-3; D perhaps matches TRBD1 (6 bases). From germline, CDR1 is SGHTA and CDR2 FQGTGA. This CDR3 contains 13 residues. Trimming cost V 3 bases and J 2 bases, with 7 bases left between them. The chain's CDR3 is CASSFGQQETQYF. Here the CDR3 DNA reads TGTGCCAGCAGCTTCGGACAGCAAGAGACCCAGTACTTC.

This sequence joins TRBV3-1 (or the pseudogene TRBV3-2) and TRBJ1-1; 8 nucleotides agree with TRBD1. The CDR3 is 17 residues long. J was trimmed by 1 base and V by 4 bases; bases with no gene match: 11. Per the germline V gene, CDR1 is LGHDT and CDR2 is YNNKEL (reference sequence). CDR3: CASSPPGQGRRNTEAFF. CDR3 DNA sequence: TGTGCCAGCAGCCCCCCTGGACAGGGTAGGAGGAACACTGAAGCTTTCTTT.

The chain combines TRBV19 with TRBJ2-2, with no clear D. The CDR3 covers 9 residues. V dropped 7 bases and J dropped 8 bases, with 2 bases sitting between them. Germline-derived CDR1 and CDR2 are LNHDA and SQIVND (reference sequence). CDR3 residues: CASTGELFF. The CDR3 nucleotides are TGTGCCAGTACTGGGGAGCTGTTTTTT.

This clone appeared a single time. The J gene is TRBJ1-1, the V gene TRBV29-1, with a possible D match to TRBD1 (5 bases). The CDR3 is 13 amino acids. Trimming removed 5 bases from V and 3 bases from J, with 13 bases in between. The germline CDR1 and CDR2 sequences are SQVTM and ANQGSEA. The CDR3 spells CSVRGVEHTEAFF. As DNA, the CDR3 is TGCAGCGTTCGGGGGGTTGAGCACACTGAAGCTTTCTTT.

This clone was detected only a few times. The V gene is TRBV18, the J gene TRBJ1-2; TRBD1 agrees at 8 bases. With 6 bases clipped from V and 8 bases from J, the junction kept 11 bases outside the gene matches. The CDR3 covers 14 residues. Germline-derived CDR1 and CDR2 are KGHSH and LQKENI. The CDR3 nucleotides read TGTGCCAGCTCCCCGACAGGGGACGTTTCAGGCTACACCTTC. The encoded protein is CASSPTGDVSGYTF.

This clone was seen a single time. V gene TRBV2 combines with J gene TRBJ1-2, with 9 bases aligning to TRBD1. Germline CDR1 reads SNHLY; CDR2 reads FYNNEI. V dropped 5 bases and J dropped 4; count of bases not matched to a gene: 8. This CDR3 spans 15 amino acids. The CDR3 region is CASSKNRGLGYGYTF. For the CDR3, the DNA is TGTGCCAGCAGTAAAAACAGGGGGCTCGGCTATGGCTACACCTTC.

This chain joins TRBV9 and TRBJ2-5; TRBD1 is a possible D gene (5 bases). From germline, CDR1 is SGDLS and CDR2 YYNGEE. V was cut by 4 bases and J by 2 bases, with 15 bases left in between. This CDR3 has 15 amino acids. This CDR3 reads CASSSSDSVQETQYF. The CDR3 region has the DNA TGTGCCAGCAGCTCCTCCGACAGTGTACAAGAGACCCAGTACTTC.

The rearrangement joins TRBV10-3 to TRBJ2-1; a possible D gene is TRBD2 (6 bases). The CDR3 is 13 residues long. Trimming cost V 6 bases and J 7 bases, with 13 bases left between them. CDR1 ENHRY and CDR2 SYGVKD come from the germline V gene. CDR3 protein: CAIRGGVGNEQFF. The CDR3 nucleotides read TGTGCCATCAGGGGAGGTGTAGGAAATGAGCAGTTCTTC.

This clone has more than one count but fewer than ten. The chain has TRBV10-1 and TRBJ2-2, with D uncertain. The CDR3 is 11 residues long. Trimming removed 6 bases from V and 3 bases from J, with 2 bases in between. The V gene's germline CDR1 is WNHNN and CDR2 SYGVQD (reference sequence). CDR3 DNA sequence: TGCGCCAGCAGCGACACCGGGGAGCTGTTTTTT. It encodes CASSDTGELFF.

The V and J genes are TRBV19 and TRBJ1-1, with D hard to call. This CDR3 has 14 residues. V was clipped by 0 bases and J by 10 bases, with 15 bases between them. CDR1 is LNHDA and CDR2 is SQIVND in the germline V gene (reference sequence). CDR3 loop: CASSIDRLLRGAFF. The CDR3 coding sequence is TGTGCCAGTAGTATAGATCGGCTCCTCCGGGGAGCTTTCTTT. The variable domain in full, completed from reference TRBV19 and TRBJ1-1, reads DGGITQSPKYLFRKEGQNVTLSCEQNLNHDAMYWYRQDPGQGLRLIYYSQIVNDFQKGDIAEGYSVSREKKESFPLTVTSAQKNPTAFYLCASSIDRLLRGAFFGQGTRLTVV.

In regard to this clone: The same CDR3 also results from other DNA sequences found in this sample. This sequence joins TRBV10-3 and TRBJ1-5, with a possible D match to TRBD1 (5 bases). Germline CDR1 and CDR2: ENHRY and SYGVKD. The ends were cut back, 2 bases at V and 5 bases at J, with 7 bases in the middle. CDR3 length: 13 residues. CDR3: CAISETGHQPQHF. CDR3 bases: TGTGCCATCAGTGAGACAGGCCATCAGCCCCAGCATTTT.

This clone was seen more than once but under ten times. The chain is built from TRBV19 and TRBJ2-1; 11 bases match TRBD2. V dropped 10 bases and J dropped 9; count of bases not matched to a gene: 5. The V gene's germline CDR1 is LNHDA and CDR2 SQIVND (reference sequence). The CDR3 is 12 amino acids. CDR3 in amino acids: CATLAGGREQFF. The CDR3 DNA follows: TGTGCCACGTTAGCGGGGGGGCGTGAGCAGTTCTTC.

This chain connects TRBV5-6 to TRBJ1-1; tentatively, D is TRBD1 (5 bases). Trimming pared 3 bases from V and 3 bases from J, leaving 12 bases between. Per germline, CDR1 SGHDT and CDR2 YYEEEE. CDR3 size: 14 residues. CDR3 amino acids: CASSSGLLDTEAFF. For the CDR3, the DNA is TGTGCCAGCAGCTCAGGGTTGTTGGACACTGAAGCTTTCTTT.

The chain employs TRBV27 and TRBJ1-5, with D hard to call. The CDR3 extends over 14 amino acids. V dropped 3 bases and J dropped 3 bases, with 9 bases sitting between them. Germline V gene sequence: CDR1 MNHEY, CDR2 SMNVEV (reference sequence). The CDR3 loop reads CASSFEGNNQPQHF. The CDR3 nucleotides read TGTGCCAGCAGTTTCGAGGGAAACAATCAGCCCCAGCATTTT.

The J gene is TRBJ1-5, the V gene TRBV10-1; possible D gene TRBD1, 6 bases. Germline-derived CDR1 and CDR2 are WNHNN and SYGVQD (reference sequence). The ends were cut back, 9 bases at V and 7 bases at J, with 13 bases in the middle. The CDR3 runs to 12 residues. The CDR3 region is CASLTGYQPQHF. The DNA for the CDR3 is TGCGCCAGTCTAACAGGGTACCAGCCCCAGCATTTT.

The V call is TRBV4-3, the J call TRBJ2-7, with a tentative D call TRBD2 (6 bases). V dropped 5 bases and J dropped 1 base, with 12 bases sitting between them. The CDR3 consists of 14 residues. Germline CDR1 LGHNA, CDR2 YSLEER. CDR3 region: CASSFRDSSYEQYV. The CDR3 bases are TGCGCCAGCAGCTTCCGGGACTCTTCCTACGAGCAGTACGTC.

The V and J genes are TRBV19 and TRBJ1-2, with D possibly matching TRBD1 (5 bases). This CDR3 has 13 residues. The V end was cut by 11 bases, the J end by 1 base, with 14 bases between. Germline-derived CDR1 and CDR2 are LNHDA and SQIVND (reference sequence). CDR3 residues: CASSYGGNYGYTF. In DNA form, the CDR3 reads TGTGCCTCGTCCTACGGGGGTAACTATGGCTACACCTTC. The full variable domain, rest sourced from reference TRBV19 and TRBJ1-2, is DGGITQSPKYLFRKEGQNVTLSCEQNLNHDAMYWYRQDPGQGLRLIYYSQIVNDFQKGDIAEGYSVSREKKESFPLTVTSAQKNPTAFYLCASSYGGNYGYTFGSGTRLTVV.

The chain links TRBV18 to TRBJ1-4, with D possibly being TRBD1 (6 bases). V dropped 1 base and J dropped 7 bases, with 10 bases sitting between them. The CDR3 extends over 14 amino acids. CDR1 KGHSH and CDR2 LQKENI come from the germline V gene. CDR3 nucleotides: TGTGCCAGCTCACCACAGGGGGGGCCTGAAAAACTGTTTTTT. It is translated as CASSPQGGPEKLFF.

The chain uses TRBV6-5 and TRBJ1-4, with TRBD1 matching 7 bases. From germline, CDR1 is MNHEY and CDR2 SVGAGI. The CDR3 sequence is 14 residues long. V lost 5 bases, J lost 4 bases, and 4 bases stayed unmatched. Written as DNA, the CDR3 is TGTGCCAGCAGTACCCGGGACAGTAATGAAAAACTGTTTTTT. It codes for CASSTRDSNEKLFF.

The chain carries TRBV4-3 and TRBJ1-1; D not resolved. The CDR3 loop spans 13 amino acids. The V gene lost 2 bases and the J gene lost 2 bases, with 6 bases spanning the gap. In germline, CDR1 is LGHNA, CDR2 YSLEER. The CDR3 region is CASSQIVNTEAFF. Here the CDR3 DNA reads TGCGCCAGCAGCCAAATTGTAAACACTGAAGCTTTCTTT.